This TCR beta chain originates from a study of blood T cell repertoires in COVID-19. The data were produced by immunoSEQ multiplex PCR, yet TCRdb's version contains in-frame clones alone and is incomplete. The top ten clones hold 2.1% of a sample with a few hundred thousand clones, nearly 90% of them seen once. A single count supports this clone. Germline values: CDR1 ENHRY, CDR2 SYGVKD. V was pared by 4 bases and J by 0 bases, with 12 bases between. The CDR3 is 15 residues long. The chain combines TRBV10-3 with TRBJ1-2; no reliable D call. The receptor comes from a woman aged 55 to 70 with COVID-19, enrolled during active disease. Sequencing was done on a sample of peripheral blood. The CDR3 DNA is TGTGCCATCAGTGGATCGAGGGATTCTAACTATGGCTACACCTTC. This encodes CAISGSRDSNYGYTF.